These T cell receptor beta chains were read from a single sample in a study of blood T cell repertoires in COVID-19. This table comes from immunoSEQ multiplex PCR, and its TCRdb copy is limited to in-frame clones, with some not included. The data contain approximately 210,000 clones, about 90% of them singletons. Sequencing was carried out using peripheral blood. The receptors shown here come from a middle-aged man with active or convalescent COVID-19. Each CDR3 is given with its conserved first and last residue. Fields, in order: D gene, V gene, J gene, CDR3 protein. A D gene is named only where the DNA matches it firmly.

.	TRBV9	TRBJ1-3	CASSPPRSGFENTIYF
TRBD1	TRBV28	TRBJ1-1	CASSSTGEATEAFF
.	TRBV6-5	TRBJ1-1	CASVRTRQGTEAFF
TRBD1	TRBV2	TRBJ1-5	CASSVWGQTNQPQHF
.	TRBV5-1	TRBJ1-4	CASSLWSRLMAEGKLFF
TRBD1	TRBV11-3	TRBJ2-2	CASNYPSGGIGELFF
.	TRBV5-1	TRBJ2-1	CASSQVTYNEQFF
TRBD1	TRBV7-2	TRBJ1-1	CASSLKWGQENTEAFF
.	TRBV7-9	TRBJ2-1	CASSLDSNEQFF
.	TRBV25-1	TRBJ1-5	CASSEIAGGNQPQHF
TRBD1	TRBV6-5	TRBJ1-6	CASSYEDRGSPLHF
TRBD1	TRBV18	TRBJ1-2	CASSLDRAGYTF
TRBD1	TRBV20-1	TRBJ1-2	CSAEGQYGYTF
TRBD1	TRBV19	TRBJ1-5	CASSIFEGKTGTQPQHF
.	TRBV24-1	TRBJ1-5	CATSDLGARGGSQPQHF
.	TRBV27	TRBJ1-2	CASSLSRGFGYGYTF
TRBD1	TRBV10-1	TRBJ2-1	CASSGNRGHSYNEQFF
TRBD2	TRBV5-8	TRBJ2-5	CASSSTSGVGETQYF
.	TRBV6-5	TRBJ1-6	CASSYSGGNDSPLHF
TRBD2	TRBV19	TRBJ2-7	CASSPVSGGGEQYF
TRBD2	TRBV27	TRBJ2-7	CASGPGTSLNEQYF
TRBD1	TRBV9	TRBJ1-2	CASSPHTGGLYGYTF
.	TRBV29-1	TRBJ2-2	CSSLWPTGELFF
.	TRBV6-5	TRBJ2-7	CASSLGRYEQYF
.	TRBV27	TRBJ1-2	CASSLYERDNYGYTF
TRBD1	TRBV19	TRBJ1-5	CASSIGQGPFSNQPQHF
TRBD1	TRBV6-1	TRBJ1-4	CASSEGAGGEKLFF
TRBD1	TRBV27	TRBJ1-1	CASSPWGQQAEAFF
TRBD1	TRBV19	TRBJ1-5	CASSTLTGTGSSPQHF
TRBD1	TRBV27	TRBJ1-4	CASSPRQGTNEKLFF
.	TRBV29-1	TRBJ1-1	CSVDYPSEAFF
.	TRBV18	TRBJ2-1	CASSQSGAIYNEQFF
TRBD2	TRBV3-1/TRBV3-2	TRBJ2-3	CASSQDVGRATPDTQYF
.	TRBV6-5	TRBJ1-6	CASNGRSPAGSPLHF
.	TRBV6-5	TRBJ2-7	CASSPQSATAYEQYF
.	TRBV30	TRBJ1-3	CAWSAQSGNTIYF
.	TRBV19	TRBJ1-1	CASTGQRGNTEAFF
TRBD2	TRBV3-1/TRBV3-2	TRBJ2-7	CASSSYGTSGRSEQYF
.	TRBV18	TRBJ1-3	CASSPQQGTSSGNTIYF
TRBD2	TRBV18	TRBJ2-7	CASSPTSGSSYEQYF
.	TRBV19	TRBJ1-2	CASKGVLADGYTF
TRBD1	TRBV24-1	TRBJ2-1	CATRRTGTNEQFF
.	TRBV7-9	TRBJ1-1	CASSYTSTEAFF
TRBD1	TRBV10-2	TRBJ2-7	CATRQGGAYEQYF
TRBD2	TRBV2	TRBJ2-1	CARQKKREALYDLSYNEQFF
.	TRBV5-8	TRBJ1-1	CASSLAEASTEAFF
.	TRBV6-5	TRBJ1-2	CASRVLNYGYTF
.	TRBV7-9	TRBJ1-1	CASSFVKGIEAFF
.	TRBV27	TRBJ1-5	CASSLDGAVQGQPQHF
.	TRBV18	TRBJ1-2	CASSPDIPTSPNYGYTF
.	TRBV2	TRBJ2-2	CASSYGQNTGELFF
TRBD1	TRBV28	TRBJ1-3	CASQGAGAGNTIYF
TRBD2	TRBV5-1	TRBJ2-1	CASSLGGGREVSNEQFF
TRBD2	TRBV4-1	TRBJ2-3	CASLAGGSTDTQYF
.	TRBV6-5	TRBJ2-7	CASRGDSIYEQYF
TRBD2	TRBV2	TRBJ2-1	CASSDGWRGVHLNEQFF
.	TRBV6-2/TRBV6-3	TRBJ1-3	CASSRHRPGTKETVIYF
.	TRBV19	TRBJ1-5	CASSPPQRSNQPQHF